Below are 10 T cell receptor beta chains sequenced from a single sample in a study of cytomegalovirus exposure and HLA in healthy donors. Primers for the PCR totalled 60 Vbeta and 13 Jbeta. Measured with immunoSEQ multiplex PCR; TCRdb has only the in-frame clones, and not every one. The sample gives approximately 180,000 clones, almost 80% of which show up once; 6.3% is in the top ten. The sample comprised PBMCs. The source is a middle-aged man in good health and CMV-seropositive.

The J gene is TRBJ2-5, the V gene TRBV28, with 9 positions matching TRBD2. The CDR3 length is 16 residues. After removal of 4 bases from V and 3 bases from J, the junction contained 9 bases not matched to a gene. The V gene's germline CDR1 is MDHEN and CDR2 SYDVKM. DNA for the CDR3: TGTGCCAGCAGTTCCGTGACTAGCGGAATCGAAGAGACCCAGTACTTC. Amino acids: CASSSVTSGIEETQYF.

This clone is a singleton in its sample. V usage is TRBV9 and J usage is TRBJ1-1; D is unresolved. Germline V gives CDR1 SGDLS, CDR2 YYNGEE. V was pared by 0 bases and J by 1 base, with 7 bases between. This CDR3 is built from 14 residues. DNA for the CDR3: TGTGCCAGCAGCGTAGGGTTAGAGAACACTGAAGCTTTCTTT. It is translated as CASSVGLENTEAFF.

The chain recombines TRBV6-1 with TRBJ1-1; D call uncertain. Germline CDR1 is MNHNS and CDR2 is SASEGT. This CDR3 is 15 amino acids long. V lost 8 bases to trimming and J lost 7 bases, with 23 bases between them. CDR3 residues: CASEIPGPRRGEAFF. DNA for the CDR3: TGTGCCAGCGAAATACCGGGCCCTCGGCGGGGTGAAGCTTTCTTT.

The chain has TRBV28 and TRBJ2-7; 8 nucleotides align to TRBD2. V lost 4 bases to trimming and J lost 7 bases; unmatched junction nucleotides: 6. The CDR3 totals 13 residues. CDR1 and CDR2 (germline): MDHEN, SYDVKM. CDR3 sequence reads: CASSYPAGVEQYF. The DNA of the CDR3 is TGTGCCAGCAGTTATCCAGCGGGAGTTGAGCAGTACTTC.

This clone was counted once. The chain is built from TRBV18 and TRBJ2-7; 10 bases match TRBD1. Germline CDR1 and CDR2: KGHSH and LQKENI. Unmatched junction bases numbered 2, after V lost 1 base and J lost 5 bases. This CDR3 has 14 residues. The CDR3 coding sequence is TGTGCCAGCTCACCACGACAGGGGGCCCACGAGCAGTACTTC. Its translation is CASSPRQGAHEQYF.

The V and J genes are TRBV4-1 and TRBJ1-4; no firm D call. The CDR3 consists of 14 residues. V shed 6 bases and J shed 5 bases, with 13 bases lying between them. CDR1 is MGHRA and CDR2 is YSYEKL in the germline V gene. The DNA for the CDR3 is TGCGCCAGCAGTCCTCGGGGAGGCAATGAAAAACTGTTTTTT. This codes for CASSPRGGNEKLFF.

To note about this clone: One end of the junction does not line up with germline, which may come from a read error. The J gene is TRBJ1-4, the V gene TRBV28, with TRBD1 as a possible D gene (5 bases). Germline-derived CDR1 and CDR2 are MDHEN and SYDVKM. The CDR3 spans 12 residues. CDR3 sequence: CASSLKMRGWVF. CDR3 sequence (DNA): TGTGCCAGCAGTTTAAAGATGCGGGGCTGGGTTTTT.

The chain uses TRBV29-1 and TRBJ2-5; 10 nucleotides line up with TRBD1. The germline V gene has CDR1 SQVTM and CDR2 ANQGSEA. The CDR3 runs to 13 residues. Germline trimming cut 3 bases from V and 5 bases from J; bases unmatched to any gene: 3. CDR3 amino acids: CSVDGTGEETQYF. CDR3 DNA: TGCAGCGTTGACGGGACAGGGGAGGAGACCCAGTACTTC.

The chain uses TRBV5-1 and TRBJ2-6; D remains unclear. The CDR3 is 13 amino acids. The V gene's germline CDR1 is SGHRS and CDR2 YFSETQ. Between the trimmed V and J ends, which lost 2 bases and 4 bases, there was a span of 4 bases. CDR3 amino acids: CASSLQGANVLTF. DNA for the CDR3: TGCGCCAGCAGCTTACAGGGGGCCAACGTCCTGACTTTC.

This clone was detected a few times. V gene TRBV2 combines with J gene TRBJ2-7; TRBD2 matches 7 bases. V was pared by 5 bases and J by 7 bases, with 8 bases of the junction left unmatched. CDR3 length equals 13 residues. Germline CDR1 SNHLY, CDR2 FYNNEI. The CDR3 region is CASSLGAGREQYF. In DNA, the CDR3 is TGTGCCAGCAGTTTAGGAGCGGGGAGGGAGCAGTACTTC.